The entry below describes one T cell receptor beta chain. This sample is drawn from a study of blood T cell repertoires in COVID-19. The CDR3 runs to 15 residues. Looked up from germline, CDR1 is SNHLY and CDR2 is FYNNEI. Trimming took 7 bases from V and 4 from J, leaving 19 bases between them. The data were produced by immunoSEQ multiplex PCR, yet TCRdb's version contains in-frame clones alone and is incomplete. The table lists some 140,000 clones, about 80% of them singletons. The sequence was collected from a human donor in a cohort sampled during active COVID-19. The rearrangement uses TRBV2 and TRBJ1-1; D is possibly TRBD1 (6 bases). The specimen sequenced was peripheral blood. The CDR3 region has the DNA TGTGCCAGCACCAGATCGGGGCAGGGGAGCACTGAAGCTTTCTTT. Its protein product is CASTRSGQGSTEAFF.